Sequencing of this TCR beta chain was carried out in a study of cytomegalovirus exposure and HLA in healthy donors. Study observations and caveats: Later, an analysis found that common viral pathogens appeared to be linked with several of the most significant clusters. TCR sequences were mostly rare, though some public TCRs occurred in many donors.

A word on this clone: Antigen unknown.

This CDR3 spans 13 amino acids. Germline V gene data show CDR1 as SEHNR and CDR2 as FQNEAQ (reference sequence). The germline V and J ends were trimmed by 5 bases and 10 bases, with 15 bases remaining between them. The PCR had 60 Vbeta and 13 Jbeta primers. Sequenced by immunoSEQ multiplex PCR; TCRdb stores in-frame clones only, minus some. This table holds around 100,000 clones, 84% found once. The chain is built from TRBV7-9 and TRBJ2-1; D is uncertain. The source material was PBMCs. This receptor was obtained from a woman between 18 and 30 years old in good health and CMV-seronegative. The chain's CDR3 is CASSTSGPPEQFF. CDR3 bases: TGTGCCAGCAGCACTTCAGGCCCACCGGAGCAGTTCTTC.